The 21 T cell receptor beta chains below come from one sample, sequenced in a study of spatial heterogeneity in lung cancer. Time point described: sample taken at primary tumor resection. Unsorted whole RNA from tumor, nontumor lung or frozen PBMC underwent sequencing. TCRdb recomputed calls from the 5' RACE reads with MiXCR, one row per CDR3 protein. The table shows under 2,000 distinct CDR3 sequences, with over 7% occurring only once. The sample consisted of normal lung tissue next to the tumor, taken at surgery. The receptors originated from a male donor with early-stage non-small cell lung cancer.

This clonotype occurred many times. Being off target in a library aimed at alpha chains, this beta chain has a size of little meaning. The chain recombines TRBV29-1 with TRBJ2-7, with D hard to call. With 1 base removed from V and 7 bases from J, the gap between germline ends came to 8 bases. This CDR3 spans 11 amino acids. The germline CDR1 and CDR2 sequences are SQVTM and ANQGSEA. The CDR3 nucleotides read TGCAGCGTTGAAGTGGCGAGGGAGCAGTACTTC. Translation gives CSVEVAREQYF.

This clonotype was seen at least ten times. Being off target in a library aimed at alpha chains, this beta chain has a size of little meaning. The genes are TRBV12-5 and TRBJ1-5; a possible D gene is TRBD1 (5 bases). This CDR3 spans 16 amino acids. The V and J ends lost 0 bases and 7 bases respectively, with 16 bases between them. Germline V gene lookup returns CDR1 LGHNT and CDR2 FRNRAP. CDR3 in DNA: TGTGCTAGTGGTTTGGTAACGGGGCGCGGATGGCAGCCCCAGCATTTT. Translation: CASGLVTGRGWQPQHF.

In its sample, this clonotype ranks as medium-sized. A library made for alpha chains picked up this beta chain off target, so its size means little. In DNA, the CDR3 is TGTGCCAGCAGCCGAGTAGCGGGAGGTCTCTACAATGAGCAGTTCTTC. Amino acid sequence: CASSRVAGGLYNEQFF. The genes are TRBV4-2 and TRBJ2-1; the match to TRBD2 covers 10 bases. V gave up 4 bases and J gave up 3 bases; unmatched junction bases: 6. This CDR3 is 16 amino acids long. CDR1 and CDR2 (germline): LGHNA, YNFKEQ.

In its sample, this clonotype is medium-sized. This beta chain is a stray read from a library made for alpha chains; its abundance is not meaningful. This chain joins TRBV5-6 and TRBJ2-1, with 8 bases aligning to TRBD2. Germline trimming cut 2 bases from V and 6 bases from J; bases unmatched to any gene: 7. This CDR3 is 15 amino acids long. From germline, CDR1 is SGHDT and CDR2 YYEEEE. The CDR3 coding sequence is TGTGCCAGCAGCTTCGGTTTTCGGGGGGGCAATGAGCAGTTCTTC. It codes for CASSFGFRGGNEQFF.

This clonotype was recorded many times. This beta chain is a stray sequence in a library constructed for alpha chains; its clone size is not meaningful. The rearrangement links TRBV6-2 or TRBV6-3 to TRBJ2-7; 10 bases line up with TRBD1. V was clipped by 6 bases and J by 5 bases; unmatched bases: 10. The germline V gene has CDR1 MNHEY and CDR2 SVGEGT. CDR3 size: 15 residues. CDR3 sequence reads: CASRATRQGANEQYF. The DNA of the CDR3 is TGTGCCAGCAGGGCCACCCGACAGGGGGCGAACGAGCAGTACTTC.

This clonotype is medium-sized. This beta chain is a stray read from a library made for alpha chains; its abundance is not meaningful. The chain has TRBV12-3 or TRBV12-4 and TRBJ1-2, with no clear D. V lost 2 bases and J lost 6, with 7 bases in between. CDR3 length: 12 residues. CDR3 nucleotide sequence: TGTGCCAGCAGTTTAAGTGGGGATGGCTACACCTTC. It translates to CASSLSGDGYTF.

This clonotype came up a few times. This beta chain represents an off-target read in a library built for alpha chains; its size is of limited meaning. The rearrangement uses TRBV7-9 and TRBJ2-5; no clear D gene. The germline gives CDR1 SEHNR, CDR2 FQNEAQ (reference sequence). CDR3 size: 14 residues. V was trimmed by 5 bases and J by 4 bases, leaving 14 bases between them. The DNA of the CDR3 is TGTGCCAGCAGCCCCTCCTGGCCAGGAGAGACCCAGTACTTC. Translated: CASSPSWPGETQYF.

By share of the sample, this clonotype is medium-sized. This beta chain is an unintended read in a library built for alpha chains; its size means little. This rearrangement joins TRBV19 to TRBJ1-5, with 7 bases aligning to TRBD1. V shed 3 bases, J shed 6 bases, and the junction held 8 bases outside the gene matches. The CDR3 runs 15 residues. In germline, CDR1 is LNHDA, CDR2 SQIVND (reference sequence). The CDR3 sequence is CASSIERGRFQPQHF. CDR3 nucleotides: TGTGCCAGTAGTATCGAAAGGGGGCGCTTTCAGCCCCAGCATTTT. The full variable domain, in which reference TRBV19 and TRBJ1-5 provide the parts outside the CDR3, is DGGITQSPKYLFRKEGQNVTLSCEQNLNHDAMYWYRQDPGQGLRLIYYSQIVNDFQKGDIAEGYSVSREKKESFPLTVTSAQKNPTAFYLCASSIERGRFQPQHFGDGTRLSIL.

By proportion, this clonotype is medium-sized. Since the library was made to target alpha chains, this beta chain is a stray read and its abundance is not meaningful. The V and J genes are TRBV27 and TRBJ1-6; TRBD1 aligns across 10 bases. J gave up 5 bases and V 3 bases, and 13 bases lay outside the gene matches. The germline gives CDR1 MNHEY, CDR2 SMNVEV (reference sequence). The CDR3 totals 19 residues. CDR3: CASSLRRQGASLNNSPLHF. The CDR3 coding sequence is TGTGCCAGCAGTTTGCGGAGACAGGGGGCAAGTCTTAATAATTCACCCCTCCACTTT.

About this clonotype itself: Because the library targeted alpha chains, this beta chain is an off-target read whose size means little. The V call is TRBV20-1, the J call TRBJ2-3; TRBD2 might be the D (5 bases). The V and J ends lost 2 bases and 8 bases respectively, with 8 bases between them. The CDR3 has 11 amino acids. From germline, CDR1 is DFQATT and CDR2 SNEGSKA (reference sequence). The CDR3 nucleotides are TGCAGTGCTAGACCTGCGGGTACGCAGTATTTT. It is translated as CSARPAGTQYF.

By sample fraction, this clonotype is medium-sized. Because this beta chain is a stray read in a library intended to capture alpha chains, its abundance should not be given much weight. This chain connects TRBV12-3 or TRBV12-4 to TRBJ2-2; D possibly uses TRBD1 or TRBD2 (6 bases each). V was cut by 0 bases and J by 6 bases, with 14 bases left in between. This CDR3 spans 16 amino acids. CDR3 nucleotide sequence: TGTGCCAGCAGTTTAGCCCCCAGGGGAGGTTCCGGGGAGCTGTTTTTT. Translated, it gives CASSLAPRGGSGELFF.

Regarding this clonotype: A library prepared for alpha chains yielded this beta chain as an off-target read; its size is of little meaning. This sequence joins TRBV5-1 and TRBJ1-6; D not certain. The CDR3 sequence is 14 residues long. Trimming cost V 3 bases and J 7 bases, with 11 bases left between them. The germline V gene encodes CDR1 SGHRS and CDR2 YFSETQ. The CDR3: CASSSDGRNSPLHF. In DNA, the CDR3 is TGCGCCAGCAGCTCCGACGGGCGGAATTCACCCCTCCACTTT.

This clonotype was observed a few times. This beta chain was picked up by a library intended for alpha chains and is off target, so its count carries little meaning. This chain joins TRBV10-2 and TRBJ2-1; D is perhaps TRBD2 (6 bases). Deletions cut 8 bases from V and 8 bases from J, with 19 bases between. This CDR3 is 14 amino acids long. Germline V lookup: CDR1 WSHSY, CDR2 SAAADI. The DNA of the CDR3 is TGCGCCAGCTCCCGGTCCCTCGGCGGGGATGAGCAGTTCTTC. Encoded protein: CASSRSLGGDEQFF.

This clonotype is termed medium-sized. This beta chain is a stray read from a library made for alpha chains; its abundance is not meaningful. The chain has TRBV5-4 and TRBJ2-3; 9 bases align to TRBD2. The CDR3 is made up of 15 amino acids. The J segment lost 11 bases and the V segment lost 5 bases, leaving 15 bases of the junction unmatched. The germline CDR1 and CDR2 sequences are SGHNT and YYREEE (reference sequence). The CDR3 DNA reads TGTGCCAGCAGTATGGCGGCGAGGGTAGCGGGAGAGCAGTATTTT. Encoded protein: CASSMAARVAGEQYF.

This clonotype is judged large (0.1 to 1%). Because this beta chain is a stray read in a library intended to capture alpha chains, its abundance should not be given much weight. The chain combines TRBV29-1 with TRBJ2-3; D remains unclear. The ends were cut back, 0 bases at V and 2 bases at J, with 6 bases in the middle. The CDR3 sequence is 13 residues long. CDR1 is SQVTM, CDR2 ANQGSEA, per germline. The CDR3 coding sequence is TGCAGCGTTGAAGAACAGAACACAGATACGCAGTATTTT. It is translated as CSVEEQNTDTQYF.

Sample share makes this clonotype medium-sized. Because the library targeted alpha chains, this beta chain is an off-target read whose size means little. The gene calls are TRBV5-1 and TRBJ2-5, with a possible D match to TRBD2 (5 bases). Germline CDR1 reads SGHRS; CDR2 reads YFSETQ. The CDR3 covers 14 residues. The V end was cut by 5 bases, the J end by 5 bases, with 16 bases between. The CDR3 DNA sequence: TGCGCCAGCAGAAAACTCCCCCCGGGGGAGACCCAGTACTTC. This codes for CASRKLPPGETQYF.

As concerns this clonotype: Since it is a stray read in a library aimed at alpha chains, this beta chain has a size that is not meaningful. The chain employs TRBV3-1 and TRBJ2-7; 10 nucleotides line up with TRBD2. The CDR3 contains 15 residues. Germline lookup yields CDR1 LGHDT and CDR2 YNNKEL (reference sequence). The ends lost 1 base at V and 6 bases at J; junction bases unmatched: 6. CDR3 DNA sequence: TGTGCCAGCAGCCAAGGGGCTAGCGGGAGATCCGAGCAGTACTTC. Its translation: CASSQGASGRSEQYF.

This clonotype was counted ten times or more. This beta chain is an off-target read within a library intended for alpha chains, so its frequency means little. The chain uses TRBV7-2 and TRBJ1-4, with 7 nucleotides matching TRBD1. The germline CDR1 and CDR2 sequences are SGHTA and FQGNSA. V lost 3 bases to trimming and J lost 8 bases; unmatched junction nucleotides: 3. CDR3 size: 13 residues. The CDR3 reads CASSLPGGEKLFF. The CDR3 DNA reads TGTGCCAGCAGCTTGCCAGGGGGAGAAAAACTGTTTTTT.

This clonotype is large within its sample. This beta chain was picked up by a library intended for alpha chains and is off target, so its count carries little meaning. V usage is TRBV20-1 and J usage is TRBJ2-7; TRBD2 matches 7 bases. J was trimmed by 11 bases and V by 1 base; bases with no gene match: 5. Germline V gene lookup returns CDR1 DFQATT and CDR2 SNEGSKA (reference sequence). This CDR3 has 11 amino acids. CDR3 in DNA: TGCAGTGCTAGAGTGGGAGGGAGGAAGTACTTC. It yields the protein CSARVGGRKYF.

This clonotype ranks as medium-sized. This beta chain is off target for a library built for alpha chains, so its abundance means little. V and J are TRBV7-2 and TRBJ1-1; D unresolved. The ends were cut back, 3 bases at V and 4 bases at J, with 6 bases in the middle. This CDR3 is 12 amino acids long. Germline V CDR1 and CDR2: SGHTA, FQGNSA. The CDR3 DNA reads TGTGCCAGCAGCTTGAGGATCACTGAAGCTTTCTTT. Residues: CASSLRITEAFF.

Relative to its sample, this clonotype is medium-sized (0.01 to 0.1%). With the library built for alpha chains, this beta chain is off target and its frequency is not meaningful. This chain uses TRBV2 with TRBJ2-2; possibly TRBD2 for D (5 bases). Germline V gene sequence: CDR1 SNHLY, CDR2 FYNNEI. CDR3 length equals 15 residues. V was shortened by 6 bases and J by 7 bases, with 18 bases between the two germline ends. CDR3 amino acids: CASRREADQNGELFF. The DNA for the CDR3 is TGTGCCAGCAGGAGGGAAGCAGACCAGAACGGGGAGCTGTTTTTT.